This TCR beta chain appears in the sequencing data of a study of cytomegalovirus exposure and HLA in healthy donors. CDR1 and CDR2 from the germline V gene are SGHVS and FQNEAQ. Losses at the gene ends were 4 bases for V and 4 bases for J; bases not matched to a gene: 8. The CDR3 is made up of 17 amino acids. PCR employed 60 Vbeta and 13 Jbeta primers. Method: immunoSEQ multiplex PCR; TCRdb's copy keeps in-frame clones and lacks some. The sample shows about 58,000 clones, and 3% to 4% sits with its ten largest clones. This sequence joins TRBV7-8 and TRBJ2-2; 11 bases fit TRBD2. Specimen: PBMCs. The receptor comes from a male donor in good health and CMV-seronegative. This CDR3 reads CASSYSWGTSGTGELFF. In nucleotides, the CDR3 is TGTGCCAGCAGCTACAGCTGGGGGACTAGCGGCACCGGGGAGCTGTTTTTT. The full variable domain, rest sourced from reference TRBV7-8 and TRBJ2-2, is GAGVSQSPRYKVAKRGQDVALRCDPISGHVSLFWYQQALGQGPEFLTYFQNEAQLDKSGLPSDRFFAERPEGSVSTLKIQRTQQEDSAVYLCASSYSWGTSGTGELFFGEGSRLTVL.